This entry lists 15 T cell receptor beta chains sequenced from one sample in a study of B cell selection in AIRE deficiency. Regulatory T cells were sorted as CD4+CD25hiCD127low/negative. TCRdb's copy holds only in-frame clones and misses some; the assay was immunoSEQ multiplex PCR. The sample lists around 26,000 clones, around 92% occurring once. Sequencing was performed on CD4+CD25+ Tregs sorted from PBMCs. The source is a human donor in good health.

V and J are TRBV5-1 and TRBJ1-6; no reliable D call. This CDR3 has 16 residues. The V end lost 2 bases, the J end lost 7 bases, and 16 bases lay between the germline ends. Per the germline V gene, CDR1 is SGHRS and CDR2 is YFSETQ. This CDR3 is CASSFSWSQSNSPLHF. The CDR3 bases are TGCGCCAGCAGCTTTAGTTGGAGTCAGTCGAATTCACCCCTCCACTTT.

The rearrangement links TRBV18 to TRBJ1-4; no firm D call. CDR3 size: 14 residues. The germline V gene has CDR1 KGHSH and CDR2 LQKENI. V was trimmed by 3 bases and J by 4 bases, leaving 9 bases between them. For the CDR3, the DNA is TGTGCCAGCTCACCGATTAGGAATAATGAAAAACTGTTTTTT. Amino acid sequence: CASSPIRNNEKLFF.

The table lists this clone with a few counts. The chain couples TRBV14 to TRBJ1-6; no clear D. Trimming removed 3 bases at V and 6 bases at J, with 9 bases between. The germline gives CDR1 SGHDN, CDR2 FVKESK. This CDR3 has 14 amino acids. CDR3 sequence (DNA): TGTGCCAGCAGCCATAAGCGGGGTAATTCACCCCTCCACTTT. It is translated as CASSHKRGNSPLHF.

A single count supports this clone. The rearrangement joins TRBV19 to TRBJ1-1; D perhaps matches TRBD1 (6 bases). The CDR3 length is 14 residues. Per the germline V gene, CDR1 is LNHDA and CDR2 is SQIVND (reference sequence). Trimming left V 6 bases short and J 0 bases short, with 11 bases between. Written as DNA, the CDR3 is TGTGCCAGTAGACGGACAGCGATGAACACTGAAGCTTTCTTT. The encoded protein is CASRRTAMNTEAFF.

V usage is TRBV5-6 and J usage is TRBJ2-7; perhaps TRBD1 as D (6 bases). V was cut by 3 bases and J by 6 bases, with 13 bases left in between. Germline V gene lookup returns CDR1 SGHDT and CDR2 YYEEEE. The CDR3 has 13 amino acids. The CDR3 loop reads CASSSTPGVEQYF. CDR3 sequence (DNA): TGTGCCAGCAGCTCCACCCCAGGGGTCGAGCAGTACTTC.

The chain carries TRBV9 and TRBJ2-5, with 11 bases identical to TRBD2. CDR1 SGDLS and CDR2 YYNGEE come from the germline V gene. The CDR3 is made up of 14 amino acids. V shed 4 bases and J 4 bases; nucleotides not matched to a gene: 3. For the CDR3, the DNA is TGTGCCAGCAGCTCCACTAGCGGGGGAGAGACCCAGTACTTC. Its translation: CASSSTSGGETQYF.

V usage is TRBV19 and J usage is TRBJ1-5; no clear D gene. Trimming cost V 5 bases and J 6 bases, with 8 bases left between them. CDR1 and CDR2 from the germline V gene are LNHDA and SQIVND (reference sequence). The CDR3 is made up of 12 amino acids. CDR3 DNA sequence: TGTGCCAGTAGTTTTCCGGCTCAGCCCCAGCATTTT. This encodes CASSFPAQPQHF.

This chain joins TRBV2 and TRBJ1-6; 8 nucleotides align to TRBD1. This CDR3 is built from 18 residues. Trimming cost V 0 bases and J 1 base; bases outside gene matches: 5. The germline V gene encodes CDR1 SNHLY and CDR2 FYNNEI. The CDR3 here is CASSEAWTGRSYNSPLHF. DNA of the CDR3: TGTGCCAGCAGTGAAGCCTGGACAGGGAGATCCTATAATTCACCCCTCCACTTT.

This clone was seen once. Other DNA sequences in this specimen translate into the identical CDR3. The chain employs TRBV5-1 and TRBJ2-5; D is unclear. Germline lookup yields CDR1 SGHRS and CDR2 YFSETQ. The CDR3 has 12 amino acids. Trimming stripped 0 bases from V and 2 bases from J, with 2 bases between. As DNA, the CDR3 is TGCGCCAGCAGCTTGGCTCAAGAGACCCAGTACTTC. It translates to CASSLAQETQYF.

This chain uses TRBV15 with TRBJ1-1; no clear D. In germline, CDR1 is LNHNV, CDR2 YYDKDF (reference sequence). Trimming stripped 4 bases from V and 7 bases from J, with 13 bases between. The CDR3 is 13 residues long. CDR3 protein: CATSKKVFHEAFF. The CDR3 coding sequence is TGTGCCACCAGCAAGAAGGTCTTTCATGAAGCTTTCTTT.

The chain couples TRBV5-5 to TRBJ1-5; 8 bases align to TRBD1. This CDR3 contains 16 residues. V was clipped by 1 base and J by 3 bases; unmatched bases: 6. Germline assignment: CDR1 SGHKS and CDR2 YYEKEE (reference sequence). The CDR3 sequence is CASSLLGRGPNQPQHF. The CDR3 coding sequence is TGTGCCAGCAGCTTGTTGGGCAGGGGGCCCAATCAGCCCCAGCATTTT.

This chain uses TRBV30 with TRBJ2-5; no firm D call. Germline values: CDR1 GTSNPN, CDR2 SVGIG (reference sequence). The CDR3 is 11 residues long. V lost 2 bases and J lost 4, with 5 bases in between. CDR3 bases: TGTGCCTGGAGTATAGGAGAGACCCAGTACTTC. Translation gives CAWSIGETQYF.

This clone has only one observation. V and J are TRBV29-1 and TRBJ2-1, with 7 bases identical to TRBD2. This CDR3 comprises 12 residues. V dropped 8 bases and J dropped 5; count of bases not matched to a gene: 6. The germline V gene has CDR1 SQVTM and CDR2 ANQGSEA. The CDR3 sequence is CSIGLVDNEQFF. CDR3 coding DNA: TGCAGCATAGGACTAGTCGACAATGAGCAGTTCTTC.

This clone was seen a handful of times. The V gene is TRBV5-1, the J gene TRBJ2-3; either TRBD1 or TRBD2 may fit D (5 bases each). V lost 4 bases, J lost 3 bases, and 15 bases lay in between. Per the germline V gene, CDR1 is SGHRS and CDR2 is YFSETQ. The CDR3 totals 15 residues. CDR3 sequence (DNA): TGCGCCAGCAGCCCGGGACGGATTGAAACAGATACGCAGTATTTT. Encoded protein: CASSPGRIETDTQYF.

The rearrangement links TRBV29-1 to TRBJ1-2; 9 positions match TRBD1. V shed 6 bases and J 4 bases; nucleotides not matched to a gene: 9. CDR1 is SQVTM and CDR2 is ANQGSEA in the germline V gene. The length of the CDR3 is 14 residues. The CDR3 protein is CSVQGDRDGYGYTF. The CDR3 DNA is TGCAGCGTCCAAGGGGACAGGGACGGCTATGGCTACACCTTC.